This T cell receptor (gamma chain) was sequenced during a study of intestinal T cells in coeliac disease (dated by TCRdb to about 2020). A note on the overall study: In the TRG cohort, the mean age of coeliac patients was more than 15 years compared with approximately 50 years for controls, so the coeliac patients were much younger than the controls. The TCR-delta (TRD) cohort included duodenal biopsies from 11 coeliac disease patients and 11 non-coeliac controls. A second, larger TCR-gamma (TRG) cohort comprised duodenal biopsies from 33 coeliac disease patients and roughly 20 non-coeliac controls.

Receptors were amplified or captured by multiplex PCR. Sequencing was carried out with an Ion Torrent PGM. The LymphoTrack kit, which has primers carrying Illumina adapters, was used to amplify TRG repertoires from roughly 200 ng of biopsy DNA. TRG amplicons were purified with AMPure XP beads, quantified on a 2100 Bioanalyzer, and pooled equimolarly. Sequencing of TRG libraries was performed on an Ion PGM instrument. On the authors' methods: Reads in which more than 10% of nucleotides fell below the per-patient third-quartile quality score were removed with FastX. Reads were aligned with IMGT/HighV-QUEST to assign V, D and J genes, identify CDR3 regions and assess functionality. After the sequences were translated into amino acids, every sequence predicted to be non-functional was thrown out. The CDR3s were broken into kmers both with and without positional annotation, PCA was run on the kmer frequencies, and the samples were clustered using every one of the 1023 combinations of PCs 1-10. Classification was validated by leave-one-out cross-validation, in which parameters were re-optimised on the remaining samples each time. Shannon diversity was calculated with the vegan R package from repeated random subsamples, each the size of the lowest read count. The public reads were reprocessed by TCRdb using CATT, and rows of matching DNA were later combined. TCRdb assigned the V and J calls; the authors' analysis was not used. Counted in this sample were more than 400 gamma-chain clones; roughly 50% of them appeared once. The ten largest account for around 40% of the sample.

Study-level results and caveats: TRG clustering correctly classified most of the 54 biopsies (approximately 94%), with a reported leave-one-out accuracy of roughly 90%. FFPE-derived DNA was found to be relatively degraded, and loss of a proportion of TCR sequences in each sample was likely caused by this degradation. Age was significantly different between the coeliac and control groups, but splitting the analysis by age did not give a significant classification. TRD kmer-based clustering correctly classified all 22 biopsies in training, with a reported leave-one-out accuracy of over 80%. There was no way to tell repeated CDR3 amino acid sequences apart from PCR duplicates.

This clone was observed a few times. Its antigen is still unknown. No clone much larger than this one lies a single base away; base qualities are absent. For each case, genomic DNA was extracted from ten 5-um FFPE scrolls with the QIAamp DNA FFPE tissue kit. Classification of coeliac disease based on the TCR repertoire was tested using fully anonymised formalin-fixed paraffin-embedded duodenal biopsies that were surplus to diagnostic needs. The controls had upper endoscopy for reflux, dyspepsia or gastritis, and there was no clinical or histological suspicion of coeliac disease in any of the controls. Material for sequencing was a duodenal biopsy. The TCR comes from a human donor who served as a control with a normal duodenal biopsy, not a healthy volunteer.

For the CDR3, the sequence is CATLVQNGYYKKLF. The bases are TGTGCCACCTTGGTCCAGAATGGTTATTATAAGAAACTCTTT. The rearrangement combines TRGV5 with TRGJ1 or TRGJ2. For this chain, trimming is 8 bases at the V end and 3 bases at the J end, and the number of junction bases without a gene match is 13. From the cysteine through the phenylalanine, the CDR3 covers 14 amino acids. This entry keeps only the CDR3 DNA: 42 bases, framed from base 1. Via the germline V gene, CDR1 is VINAFY and CDR2 YDVSNSKD.